The 20 T cell receptor beta chains reported below all come from one sample, sequenced in a study of CD8 T cells in Susac syndrome. Reverse transcription of roughly 0.5 to 1 ug RNA was carried out with random hexamers. One entry per CDR3 protein, called by TCRdb with MiXCR from the immunoSEQ multiplex PCR reads. The sample holds 200,000 to 250,000 distinct CDR3 sequences, about 93% seen once. The sample consisted of CD8+ T cells from PBMCs. The receptors originated from a human donor with multiple sclerosis.

The V and J genes are TRBV29-1 and TRBJ1-2, with a tentative D call TRBD1 (5 bases). The CDR3 covers 15 residues. Per germline, CDR1 SQVTM and CDR2 ANQGSEA. The germline V and J ends were trimmed by 7 bases and 8 bases, with 26 bases remaining between them. The DNA for the CDR3 is TGCAGCGCTCACAGGTTCCTGAGCCGGGAGGCAGGCTACACCTTC. This gives the protein CSAHRFLSREAGYTF.

The rearrangement joins TRBV9 to TRBJ2-2, with a weak D call TRBD2 (6 bases). The CDR3 is made up of 16 amino acids. The germline V and J ends were trimmed by 0 bases and 5 bases, with 14 bases remaining between them. CDR1 is SGDLS and CDR2 is YYNGEE in the germline V gene. In DNA, the CDR3 is TGTGCCAGCAGCGTAGTACCGGGACTCAATACCGGGGAGCTGTTTTTT. Its translation is CASSVVPGLNTGELFF. Full variable domain (rest looked up from reference TRBV9 and TRBJ2-2): DSGVTQTPKHLITATGQRVTLRCSPRSGDLSVYWYQQSLDQGLQFLIQYYNGEERAKGNILERFSAQQFPDLHSELNLSSLELGDSALYFCASSVVPGLNTGELFFGEGSRLTVL.

The CDR3 nucleotides read TGTGCCAGCAGCTCCAGACAGGGGGCTTCCTTCTACGGGGAGCTGTTTTTT. Residues: CASSSRQGASFYGELFF. The genes are TRBV5-6 and TRBJ2-2; 10 positions agree with TRBD1. Losses at the gene ends were 3 bases for V and 7 bases for J; bases not matched to a gene: 12. Germline CDR1 SGHDT, CDR2 YYEEEE. The CDR3 consists of 17 residues.

This chain connects TRBV12-3 or TRBV12-4 to TRBJ1-3; TRBD1 might be the D (6 bases). This CDR3 region has 16 residues. The germline V and J ends were trimmed by 3 bases and 3 bases, with 15 bases remaining between them. The CDR3 reads CASSLGASGGGNTIYF. DNA of the CDR3: TGTGCCAGCAGTTTGGGGGCGTCTGGAGGTGGAAACACCATATATTTT.

The count of this clonotype is one. This sequence joins TRBV2 and TRBJ1-2; a weak D match, TRBD1 (6 bases). The V and J ends lost 10 bases and 4 bases respectively, with 19 bases between them. Germline assignment: CDR1 SNHLY and CDR2 FYNNEI. This CDR3 has 14 amino acids. For the CDR3, the DNA is TGTGCCACCTCAGGGGTCCTCACCGGCTATGGCTACACCTTC. Residues: CATSGVLTGYGYTF.

The J gene is TRBJ1-1, the V gene TRBV2; TRBD1 matches 8 bases. V was clipped by 8 bases and J by 1 base; unmatched bases: 3. Per the germline V gene, CDR1 is SNHLY and CDR2 is FYNNEI. This CDR3 is built from 13 residues. The chain's CDR3 is CASPGQENTEAFF. DNA for the CDR3: TGTGCCAGCCCGGGACAGGAGAACACTGAAGCTTTCTTT. Filled out from reference TRBV2 and TRBJ1-1, the complete variable domain reads EPEVTQTPSHQVTQMGQEVILRCVPISNHLYFYWYRQILGQKVEFLVSFYNNEISEKSEIFDDQFSVERPDGSNFTLKIRSTKLEDSAMYFCASPGQENTEAFFGQGTRLTVV.

The chain joins TRBV7-9 to TRBJ2-7, with D unresolved. The CDR3 length is 13 residues. CDR1 and CDR2 from the germline V gene are SEHNR and FQNEAQ (reference sequence). V lost 4 bases to trimming and J lost 3 bases, with 10 bases between them. The CDR3 reads CASSSTTNYEQYF. The CDR3 DNA follows: TGTGCCAGCAGCTCAACCACGAACTACGAGCAGTACTTC.

This chain links TRBV7-9 with TRBJ2-1, with 11 positions matching TRBD2. J was trimmed by 2 bases and V by 5 bases; bases with no gene match: 5. CDR1 is SEHNR and CDR2 is FQNEAQ in the germline V gene (reference sequence). This CDR3 contains 16 residues. The DNA of the CDR3 is TGTGCCAGCAGCCTTAGCGGGAGGGTAGCCTACAATGAGCAGTTCTTC. The encoded protein is CASSLSGRVAYNEQFF.

V usage is TRBV6-1 and J usage is TRBJ1-1; no definite D call. Germline V gene lookup returns CDR1 MNHNS and CDR2 SASEGT. The CDR3 is made up of 14 amino acids. V was cut by 3 bases and J by 4 bases, with 12 bases left in between. The CDR3 nucleotides read TGTGCCAGCAGTGACAGCTGGGTGCTCACTGAAGCTTTCTTT. This codes for CASSDSWVLTEAFF.

V usage is TRBV11-3 and J usage is TRBJ2-7; perhaps TRBD2 as D (6 bases). V was shortened by 6 bases and J by 7 bases, with 19 bases between the two germline ends. This CDR3 contains 14 residues. Germline-derived CDR1 and CDR2 are SGHNT and YENEEA. CDR3 in DNA: TGTGCCAGCAGTCACCGGACGGGGGTTTGGGAGCAGTACTTC. This codes for CASSHRTGVWEQYF.

This chain links TRBV30 with TRBJ2-1, with a weak D call TRBD2 (5 bases). CDR3 length: 14 amino acids. Trimming removed 3 bases at V and 4 bases at J, with 13 bases between. The germline V gene has CDR1 GTSNPN and CDR2 SVGIG (reference sequence). The chain's CDR3 is CAWSVGGLYNEQFF. CDR3 DNA sequence: TGTGCCTGGAGCGTGGGCGGGCTTTACAATGAGCAGTTCTTC.

The rearrangement links TRBV19 to TRBJ2-1; the match to TRBD2 covers 15 bases. Germline loops: CDR1 LNHDA, CDR2 SQIVND (reference sequence). The CDR3 contains 16 residues. V lost 7 bases to trimming and J lost 10 bases; unmatched junction nucleotides: 11. In nucleotides, the CDR3 is TGTGCCAGTAACATCCCGTTTGGGACTAGCGGGGGGGAGCAGTTCTTC. Translation gives CASNIPFGTSGGEQFF.

The V gene is TRBV29-1, the J gene TRBJ2-7; tentatively, D is TRBD1 (5 bases). Germline lookup yields CDR1 SQVTM and CDR2 ANQGSEA. Trimming pared 3 bases from V and 4 bases from J, leaving 7 bases between. The CDR3 is made up of 11 amino acids. CDR3 sequence reads: CSVDQGYEQYF. The CDR3, as DNA: TGCAGCGTTGATCAGGGATACGAGCAGTACTTC.

The rearrangement uses TRBV6-5 and TRBJ2-3; D not resolved. Between the trimmed V and J ends, which lost 7 bases and 7 bases, there was a span of 9 bases. In germline, CDR1 is MNHEY, CDR2 SVGAGI. The CDR3 loop spans 11 amino acids. The CDR3 nucleotides read TGTGCCAGCAAAGACGAGAATACGCAGTATTTT. Translating gives CASKDENTQYF.

Written as DNA, the CDR3 is TGTGCCAGCAGCCGACCCCCCCGCGGGACTAGCGGTTCCTACACCGGGGAGCTGTTTTTT. This codes for CASSRPPRGTSGSYTGELFF. The chain couples TRBV11-1 to TRBJ2-2; 11 nucleotides line up with TRBD2. The V gene end was trimmed by 5 bases and the J gene end by 3 bases; junction bases not matched to a gene: 17. Germline V gives CDR1 SGHAT, CDR2 FQDESV (reference sequence). The CDR3 contains 20 residues.

The chain is built from TRBV2 and TRBJ2-1, with D possibly being TRBD2 (5 bases). Deletions cut 11 bases from V and 11 bases from J, with 22 bases between. The CDR3 is made up of 13 amino acids. The germline gives CDR1 SNHLY, CDR2 FYNNEI. The chain's CDR3 is CASAGVAGDQQFF. CDR3 bases: TGTGCCTCTGCCGGGGTAGCTGGAGATCAGCAGTTCTTC. Full variable domain (rest looked up from reference TRBV2 and TRBJ2-1): EPEVTQTPSHQVTQMGQEVILRCVPISNHLYFYWYRQILGQKVEFLVSFYNNEISEKSEIFDDQFSVERPDGSNFTLKIRSTKLEDSAMYFCASAGVAGDQQFFGPGTRLTVL.

The V gene is TRBV19, the J gene TRBJ1-1, with a possible D match to TRBD1 (6 bases). Looked up from germline, CDR1 is LNHDA and CDR2 is SQIVND (reference sequence). The V end lost 5 bases, the J end lost 4 bases, and 14 bases lay between the germline ends. There are 14 residues in the CDR3. CDR3 DNA sequence: TGTGCCAGTAGTTTGACAGGAGGAGGCACTGAAGCTTTCTTT. It codes for CASSLTGGGTEAFF. The variable domain in full, completed from reference TRBV19 and TRBJ1-1, reads DGGITQSPKYLFRKEGQNVTLSCEQNLNHDAMYWYRQDPGQGLRLIYYSQIVNDFQKGDIAEGYSVSREKKESFPLTVTSAQKNPTAFYLCASSLTGGGTEAFFGQGTRLTVV.

The chain uses TRBV7-9 and TRBJ2-1, with 13 bases identical to TRBD2. After removal of 5 bases from V and 0 bases from J, the junction contained 4 bases not matched to a gene. Germline values: CDR1 SEHNR, CDR2 FQNEAQ (reference sequence). The CDR3 contains 17 residues. CDR3 loop: CASSQRTSGSSYNEQFF. The CDR3 DNA is TGTGCCAGCAGCCAGAGGACTAGCGGGAGCTCCTACAATGAGCAGTTCTTC.

The V call is TRBV3-1, the J call TRBJ2-5; 11 bases are a match to TRBD2. Trimming at V came to 3 bases and at J to 5 bases, leaving 5 bases not matched to a gene. CDR1 LGHDT and CDR2 YNNKEL come from the germline V gene (reference sequence). The CDR3 is 15 residues long. The CDR3 coding sequence is TGTGCCAGCAGCCAGACTAGCGGGGAGGTTGAGACCCAGTACTTC. Translating gives CASSQTSGEVETQYF.

This chain connects TRBV5-8 to TRBJ2-7; TRBD1 matches at 7 bases. V trimming: 4 bases; J trimming: 5 bases; junction bases outside the gene matches: 9. There are 14 residues in the CDR3. The germline V gene encodes CDR1 SGHTS and CDR2 YDEGEE. The DNA for the CDR3 is TGTGCCAGCAGCAGTACCACAGGGGCCGACGAGCAGTACTTC. Translated: CASSSTTGADEQYF.